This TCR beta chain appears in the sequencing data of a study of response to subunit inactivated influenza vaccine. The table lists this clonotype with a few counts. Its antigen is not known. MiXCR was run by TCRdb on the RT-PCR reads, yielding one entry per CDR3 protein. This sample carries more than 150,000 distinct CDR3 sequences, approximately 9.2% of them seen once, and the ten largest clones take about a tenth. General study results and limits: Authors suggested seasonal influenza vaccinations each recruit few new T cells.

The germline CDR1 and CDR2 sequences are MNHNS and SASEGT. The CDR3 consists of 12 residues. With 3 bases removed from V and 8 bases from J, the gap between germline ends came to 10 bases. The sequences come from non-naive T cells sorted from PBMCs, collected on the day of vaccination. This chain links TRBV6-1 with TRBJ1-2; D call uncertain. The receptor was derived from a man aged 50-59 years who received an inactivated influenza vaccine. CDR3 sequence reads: CASSEIYEGYTF. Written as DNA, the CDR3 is TGTGCCAGCAGTGAGATATATGAGGGCTACACCTTC.